Below, 21 T cell receptor beta chains from the same sample are listed, as sequenced in a study of blood T cell repertoires in COVID-19. Some clones are missing from TCRdb's copy, which holds only in-frame ones; the method was immunoSEQ multiplex PCR. The table lists under 200,000 clones, approximately 90% of them singletons, with about 22% in the top ten. Material for sequencing was peripheral blood. The receptors here all came from a man aged 60 to 75 with active or convalescent COVID-19.

The chain carries TRBV7-2 and TRBJ2-5, with TRBD2 identical over 8 bases. CDR1 and CDR2 from the germline V gene are SGHTA and FQGNSA. The CDR3 covers 17 residues. The V and J ends lost 1 base and 4 bases, in that order; junction bases with no gene match: 11. The CDR3 is CASSLEGRAGVVETQYF. The CDR3 coding sequence is TGTGCCAGCAGCTTAGAAGGCCGAGCGGGGGTGGTAGAGACCCAGTACTTC.

The chain links TRBV10-2 to TRBJ1-1; 7 bases agree with TRBD1. In germline, CDR1 is WSHSY, CDR2 SAAADI. The CDR3 extends over 15 amino acids. Trimming cost V 3 bases and J 3 bases; bases outside gene matches: 7. This CDR3 is CASSDGGQGDTEAFF. CDR3 coding DNA: TGCGCCAGCAGTGATGGAGGGCAGGGGGACACTGAAGCTTTCTTT.

The V and J genes are TRBV3-1 (or the pseudogene TRBV3-2) and TRBJ2-7; 14 positions match TRBD2. Germline loops: CDR1 LGHDT, CDR2 YNNKEL (reference sequence). This CDR3 region has 19 residues. V was clipped by 3 bases and J by 0 bases; unmatched bases: 10. DNA of the CDR3: TGTGCCAGCAGCCATGGGACTAGCGGGGGCCGACTTAACTCCTACGAGCAGTACTTC. Translated, it gives CASSHGTSGGRLNSYEQYF.

The rearrangement uses TRBV7-9 and TRBJ2-5; 11 nucleotides align to TRBD2. CDR3 size: 14 residues. CDR1 and CDR2 from the germline V gene are SEHNR and FQNEAQ (reference sequence). After removal of 1 base from V and 5 bases from J, the junction contained 0 bases not matched to a gene. CDR3 residues: CASSLGTSGETQYF. The CDR3 DNA follows: TGTGCCAGCAGCTTAGGGACTAGCGGGGAGACCCAGTACTTC.

The table lists this clone with a count of one. CDR3 DNA sequence: TGTGCCAGCTCACCCACCGGGACAGCTTACAATGAGCAGTTCTTC. This codes for CASSPTGTAYNEQFF. The chain combines TRBV18 with TRBJ2-1; 7 nucleotides agree with TRBD1. The V gene end was trimmed by 3 bases and the J gene end by 4 bases; junction bases not matched to a gene: 6. CDR3 length: 15 residues. Looked up from germline, CDR1 is KGHSH and CDR2 is LQKENI.

The chain is built from TRBV2 and TRBJ1-5; 9 nucleotides match TRBD1. Losses at the gene ends were 6 bases for V and 9 bases for J; bases not matched to a gene: 15. CDR1 and CDR2 (germline): SNHLY, FYNNEI. CDR3 size: 16 residues. CDR3 nucleotides: TGTGCCAGCAGATCTTTAACAGGGGGCCCATGGTCGCCCCAGCATTTT. This sequence encodes CASRSLTGGPWSPQHF. Complete variable domain (other parts from reference TRBV2 and TRBJ1-5): EPEVTQTPSHQVTQMGQEVILRCVPISNHLYFYWYRQILGQKVEFLVSFYNNEISEKSEIFDDQFSVERPDGSNFTLKIRSTKLEDSAMYFCASRSLTGGPWSPQHFGDGTRLSIL.

V usage is TRBV2 and J usage is TRBJ2-1; 8 bases are a match to TRBD1. Germline loops: CDR1 SNHLY, CDR2 FYNNEI. Losses at the gene ends were 11 bases for V and 9 bases for J; bases not matched to a gene: 15. The CDR3 runs to 14 residues. The CDR3 spells CASLRGGQGGEQFF. CDR3 in DNA: TGTGCCTCCCTAAGGGGCGGACAGGGAGGTGAGCAGTTCTTC.

The chain combines TRBV27 with TRBJ1-5; D is uncertain. V lost 6 bases and J 0 bases, leaving 18 bases between the germline ends. The CDR3 has 17 residues. CDR1 and CDR2 (germline): MNHEY, SMNVEV (reference sequence). This chain's CDR3 is CASSPTPTAYSNQPQHF. CDR3 DNA sequence: TGTGCCAGCAGCCCTACCCCTACAGCATATAGCAATCAGCCCCAGCATTTT.

The chain has TRBV5-1 and TRBJ2-3, with D perhaps TRBD2 (6 bases). CDR3 length equals 14 residues. Trimming cost V 1 base and J 1 base, with 7 bases left between them. Germline V CDR1 and CDR2: SGHRS, YFSETQ. The CDR3 DNA is TGCGCCAGCAGCTTGTCTAGCGGCACAGATACGCAGTATTTT. Translation: CASSLSSGTDTQYF.

The rearrangement uses TRBV19 and TRBJ1-1, with D maybe TRBD1 (6 bases). The CDR3 sequence is 13 residues long. V lost 6 bases to trimming and J lost 3 bases, with 11 bases between them. CDR1 is LNHDA, CDR2 SQIVND, per germline (reference sequence). CDR3 sequence: CASRRTADTEAFF. The DNA of the CDR3 is TGTGCCAGTAGACGGACAGCGGACACTGAAGCTTTCTTT. The variable domain in full, with the rest retrieved from reference TRBV19 and TRBJ1-1, is DGGITQSPKYLFRKEGQNVTLSCEQNLNHDAMYWYRQDPGQGLRLIYYSQIVNDFQKGDIAEGYSVSREKKESFPLTVTSAQKNPTAFYLCASRRTADTEAFFGQGTRLTVV.

The chain joins TRBV5-4 to TRBJ1-2, with a weak D call TRBD1 (5 bases). This CDR3 comprises 15 residues. The germline V and J ends were trimmed by 4 bases and 3 bases, with 16 bases remaining between them. Germline V gene sequence: CDR1 SGHNT, CDR2 YYREEE (reference sequence). The CDR3 sequence is CASSPGENGDYGYTF. CDR3 bases: TGTGCCAGCAGCCCGGGGGAAAATGGGGACTATGGCTACACCTTC. The full variable domain, with the rest looked up from reference TRBV5-4 and TRBJ1-2, is ETGVTQSPTHLIKTRGQQVTLRCSSQSGHNTVSWYQQALGQGPQFIFQYYREEENGRGNFPPRFSGLQFPNYSSELNVNALELDDSALYLCASSPGENGDYGYTFGSGTRLTVV.

The chain combines TRBV9 with TRBJ2-3, with D perhaps TRBD2 (6 bases). This CDR3 is 15 amino acids long. In germline, CDR1 is SGDLS, CDR2 YYNGEE. Trimming stripped 2 bases from V and 3 bases from J, with 13 bases between. The CDR3 loop is CASSVELARTDTQYF. Here the CDR3 DNA reads TGTGCCAGCAGCGTGGAGCTAGCGCGTACAGATACGCAGTATTTT.

About this clone itself: The same CDR3 can be traced to other DNA sequences in this sample. The V and J genes are TRBV5-1 and TRBJ1-1; D is ambiguous. CDR1 and CDR2 from the germline V gene are SGHRS and YFSETQ. The V gene lost 0 bases and the J gene lost 3 bases, with 9 bases spanning the gap. The CDR3 sequence is 14 residues long. CDR3 nucleotide sequence: TGCGCCAGCAGCTTGGCCGGTAGAGACACTGAAGCTTTCTTT. Residues: CASSLAGRDTEAFF.

This chain links TRBV29-1 with TRBJ2-3; TRBD1 might be the D (6 bases). There are 13 residues in the CDR3. Trimming removed 5 bases from V and 2 bases from J, with 11 bases in between. Germline CDR1 is SQVTM and CDR2 is ANQGSEA. The CDR3 is CSVRDTSTDTQYF. CDR3 bases: TGCAGCGTTAGGGACACCTCCACAGATACGCAGTATTTT.

The V and J genes are TRBV19 and TRBJ1-2; D possibly corresponds to TRBD1 (5 bases). Trimming removed 0 bases from V and 4 bases from J, with 12 bases in between. The CDR3 extends over 15 amino acids. Per germline, CDR1 LNHDA and CDR2 SQIVND (reference sequence). CDR3: CASSIDPGHFYGYTF. DNA for the CDR3: TGTGCCAGTAGTATAGATCCCGGACACTTCTATGGCTACACCTTC.

The chain is built from TRBV7-9 and TRBJ1-3; a possible D gene is TRBD1 (6 bases). The germline gives CDR1 SEHNR, CDR2 FQNEAQ (reference sequence). This CDR3 spans 15 amino acids. V was cut by 5 bases and J by 2 bases, with 13 bases left in between. CDR3 nucleotides: TGTGCCAGCAGCCGGAAGGGACAAACTGGAAACACCATATATTTT. Encoded protein: CASSRKGQTGNTIYF.

The V gene is TRBV7-2, the J gene TRBJ1-2; 12 nucleotides align to TRBD1. CDR1 and CDR2 (germline): SGHTA, FQGNSA. This CDR3 comprises 16 residues. Losses at the gene ends were 0 bases for V and 3 bases for J; bases not matched to a gene: 2. The CDR3 DNA sequence: TGTGCCAGCAGCTTAGCAGGGACAGGGGGCGACTATGGCTACACCTTC. This gives the protein CASSLAGTGGDYGYTF.

The chain carries TRBV6-5 and TRBJ1-1; 7 nucleotides agree with TRBD1. The CDR3 sequence is 15 residues long. Germline loops: CDR1 MNHEY, CDR2 SVGAGI. V trimming: 4 bases; J trimming: 5 bases; junction bases outside the gene matches: 10. The CDR3 is CASSSSSTGKTEAFF. CDR3 bases: TGTGCCAGCAGTTCCAGTTCGACAGGGAAGACTGAAGCTTTCTTT.

The chain couples TRBV5-1 to TRBJ2-1, with a tentative D call TRBD2 (7 bases). Germline assignment: CDR1 SGHRS and CDR2 YFSETQ. V was shortened by 4 bases and J by 2 bases, with 13 bases between the two germline ends. This CDR3 comprises 15 residues. CDR3 loop: CASSPGGATYNEQFF. The CDR3 DNA follows: TGCGCCAGCAGCCCTGGGGGGGCGACCTACAATGAGCAGTTCTTC.

This chain links TRBV7-9 with TRBJ2-5, with 9 bases identical to TRBD1. The CDR3 extends over 16 amino acids. The V gene's germline CDR1 is SEHNR and CDR2 FQNEAQ (reference sequence). The trim removed 1 base at V and 5 bases at J, leaving 8 bases unmatched. This chain's CDR3 is CASSLVGTGRRETQYF. The DNA of the CDR3 is TGTGCCAGCAGCTTAGTTGGGACAGGGAGGCGGGAGACCCAGTACTTC.

The genes are TRBV18 and TRBJ1-4; 7 positions match TRBD1. From germline, CDR1 is KGHSH and CDR2 LQKENI. The CDR3 sequence is 15 residues long. The ends lost 6 bases at V and 2 bases at J; junction bases unmatched: 6. The CDR3 DNA is TGTGCCAGCTCTCAACTGACAGGGACTAATGAAAAACTGTTTTTT. It translates to CASSQLTGTNEKLFF.